The entry below describes one T cell receptor (beta chain). The target antigen is unknown. This record belongs to a study of beta chain features in type 1 diabetes. Study-level points and caveats: PCR may have favored shorter templates equally in patients and controls.

Sequenced material consisted of expressed TCRB transcripts (all of the isolated RNA was reverse transcribed). Using immunoSEQ multiplex PCR, the repertoire was profiled, and TCRdb retains in-frame clones only, with some absent. The repertoire holds over 100,000 clones, with 30% to 40% as singletons. CDR1 is MDHEN, CDR2 SYDVKM, per germline. The ends were cut back, 7 bases at V and 8 bases at J, with 17 bases in the middle. This CDR3 has 13 residues. The collection from each donor was one heparinised blood draw averaging about 116 mL. The specimen sequenced was stem cell memory CD4+ T cells from blood. The receptor's source is a woman in her late teens or twenties in good health. The chain uses TRBV28 and TRBJ1-2; D not certain. The CDR3 DNA reads TGTGCCAGCACCCCCCCTGTCCGCGGAGGCTACACCTTC. Its translation: CASTPPVRGGYTF.